This T cell receptor (beta chain) emerged from a study of control samples from healthy donors and cancer patients (dated by TCRdb to 2018 to 2021). Library preparation employed the immunoSEQ multiplex PCR assay. In its TCRdb copy, this immuneACCESS table keeps in-frame sequences only and misses some clones. Where compared with another copy, unresolved V genes explain less than half of these, and the others have no known cause. Here the sample has 100,000 or so clones; 85% to 90% occur a single time. Approximately 8.4% of the sample is in the top ten clones. A note on this clone: This receptor's antigen is unknown. Base qualities are missing; no much larger clone stands one base away.

The CDR3 goes from the cysteine to the phenylalanine over 13 residues. The retained sequence is limited to the CDR3, 39 bases, with the frame set at the first base. The germline V gene yields SGDLS for CDR1 and YYNGEE for CDR2. V loses 3 bases, J loses 3 bases, and the germline ends lie 9 bases apart. The receptor comes from a man in his thirties or forties in good health. The rearrangement combines TRBV9 with TRBJ1-1; the D gene is unclear. Specimen: blood. Read as DNA, the sequence is TGTGCCAGCAGCGCGCGGCGGGACACTGAAGCTTTCTTT. Its translation reads: CASSARRDTEAFF.